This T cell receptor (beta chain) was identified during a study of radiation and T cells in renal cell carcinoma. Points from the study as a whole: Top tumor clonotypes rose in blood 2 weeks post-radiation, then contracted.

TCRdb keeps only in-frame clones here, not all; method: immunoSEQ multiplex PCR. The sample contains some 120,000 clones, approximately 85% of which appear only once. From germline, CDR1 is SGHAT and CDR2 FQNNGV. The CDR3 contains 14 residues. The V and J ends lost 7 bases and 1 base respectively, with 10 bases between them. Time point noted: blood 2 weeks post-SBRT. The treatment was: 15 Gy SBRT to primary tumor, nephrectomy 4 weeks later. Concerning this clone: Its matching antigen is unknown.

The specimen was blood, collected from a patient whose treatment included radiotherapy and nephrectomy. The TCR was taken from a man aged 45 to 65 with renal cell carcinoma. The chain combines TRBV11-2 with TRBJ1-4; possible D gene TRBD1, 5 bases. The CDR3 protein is CASTGGRTNEKLFF. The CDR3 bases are TGTGCCAGCACCGGGGGGAGAACTAATGAAAAACTGTTTTTT.